The T cell receptor beta chain described here comes from a study of technical replicates of blood from a handful of donors. TCRdb's table, derived via immunoSEQ multiplex PCR, lists solely in-frame clones and lacks some. The sample has just over 95,000 clones, approximately 94% seen once. Germline trimming cut 1 base from V and 4 bases from J; bases unmatched to any gene: 9. Germline assignment: CDR1 MGHRA and CDR2 YSYEKL. The CDR3 has 16 residues. The sample comprised T cells isolated from PBMCs. The sequence came from a human donor in good health. This rearrangement joins TRBV4-1 to TRBJ2-7; TRBD2 aligns across 8 bases. The CDR3 nucleotides read TGCGCCAGCAGCCAAGGGGTCGCCAGCGGGAGTTACGAGCAGTACTTC. Its protein product is CASSQGVASGSYEQYF.